Sequencing of this T cell receptor (beta chain) was carried out in a study of T cell changes during pregnancy in multiple sclerosis. Using immunoSEQ multiplex PCR, the repertoire was profiled, and TCRdb retains in-frame clones only, with some absent. Of fewer than 85,000 clones in the sample, roughly 93% were seen once. Sequences were derived from peripheral blood, sampled in the second trimester of pregnancy. The source of this sequence is a female donor with multiple sclerosis, enrolled in a pregnancy study.

CDR3 sequence: CASSLEPRQGEETQYF. In DNA form, the CDR3 reads TGCGCCAGCAGCTTGGAACCCAGACAGGGGGAAGAGACCCAGTACTTC. The V call is TRBV5-1, the J call TRBJ2-5; TRBD1 matches 9 bases. Trimming cost V 0 bases and J 3 bases; bases outside gene matches: 6. CDR3 size: 16 residues. The germline V gene has CDR1 SGHRS and CDR2 YFSETQ.